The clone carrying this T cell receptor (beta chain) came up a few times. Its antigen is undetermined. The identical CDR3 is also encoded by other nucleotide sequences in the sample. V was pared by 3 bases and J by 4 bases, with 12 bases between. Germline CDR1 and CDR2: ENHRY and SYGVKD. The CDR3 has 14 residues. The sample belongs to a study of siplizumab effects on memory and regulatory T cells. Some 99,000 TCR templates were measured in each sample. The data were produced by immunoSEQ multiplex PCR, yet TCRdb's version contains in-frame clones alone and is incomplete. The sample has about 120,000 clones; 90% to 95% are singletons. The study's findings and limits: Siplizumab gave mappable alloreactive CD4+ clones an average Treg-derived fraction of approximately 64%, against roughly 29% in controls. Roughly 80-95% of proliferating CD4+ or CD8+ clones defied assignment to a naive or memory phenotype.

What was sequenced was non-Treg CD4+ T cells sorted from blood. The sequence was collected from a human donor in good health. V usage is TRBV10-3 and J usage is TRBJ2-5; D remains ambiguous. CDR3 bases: TGTGCCATCAGTGATCCGGCTACAAGAGAGACCCAGTACTTC. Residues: CAISDPATRETQYF.